A single sample gave rise to the 8 T cell receptor beta chains below, sequenced in a study of Ad26.COV2.S vaccination and SARS-CoV-2 variants. Treatment indicated: approximately 18 received Ad26.COV2.S at low or high dose, single or two shots; about 5 received placebo; per-sample allocation not given. Specimens were obtained on day 63 following the first vaccine or placebo injection. Method: immunoSEQ multiplex PCR; TCRdb's copy keeps in-frame clones and lacks some. The data contain around 420,000 clones, approximately 90% of them singletons. Sample: peripheral blood, taken in a trial of Ad26.COV2.S vaccine versus placebo. All receptors derive from a person aged 18-60 years who received the Ad26.COV2.S COVID-19 vaccine or a placebo.

This CDR3 is CASRGTSGGETGELFF. Here the CDR3 DNA reads TGTGCCAGCAGGGGGACTAGCGGGGGAGAAACCGGGGAGCTGTTTTTT. This chain uses TRBV25-1 with TRBJ2-2; 14 bases align to TRBD2. Germline V gene sequence: CDR1 MGHDK, CDR2 SYGVNS. CDR3 length: 16 amino acids. The V gene end was trimmed by 6 bases and the J gene end by 5 bases; junction bases not matched to a gene: 5. Full variable domain (outside the CDR3, taken from reference TRBV25-1 and TRBJ2-2): EADIYQTPRYLVIGTGKKITLECSQTMGHDKMYWYQQDPGMELHLIHYSYGVNSTEKGDLSSESTVSRIRTEHFPLTLESARPSHTSQYLCASRGTSGGETGELFFGEGSRLTVL.

CDR3 sequence: CASSPGQGESQPQHF. CDR3 in DNA: TGTGCCAGCAGCCCTGGACAGGGGGAGAGTCAGCCCCAGCATTTT. The chain links TRBV11-2 to TRBJ1-5, with 10 bases aligning to TRBD1. The CDR3 covers 15 residues. The germline CDR1 and CDR2 sequences are SGHAT and FQNNGV. V was clipped by 5 bases and J by 6 bases; unmatched bases: 7.

J is TRBJ1-1 and V is TRBV25-1; D uncertain. CDR1 MGHDK and CDR2 SYGVNS come from the germline V gene. CDR3 size: 11 residues. V lost 4 bases and J 6 bases, leaving 6 bases between the germline ends. The CDR3 bases are TGTGCCAGCAGTGTAAGGCCTGAAGCTTTCTTT. It specifies CASSVRPEAFF.

This clone has only one observation. The J gene is TRBJ2-5, the V gene TRBV7-2, with 10 bases identical to TRBD2. CDR3 length: 15 residues. The ends lost 3 bases at V and 5 bases at J; junction bases unmatched: 6. CDR1 SGHTA and CDR2 FQGNSA come from the germline V gene. CDR3 region: CASSFGAGGHETQYF. The CDR3, as DNA: TGTGCCAGCAGCTTTGGAGCGGGGGGGCACGAGACCCAGTACTTC.

The chain couples TRBV4-3 to TRBJ1-4, with D possibly being TRBD1 (6 bases). Germline lookup yields CDR1 LGHNA and CDR2 YSLEER. V lost 3 bases to trimming and J lost 4 bases, with 15 bases between them. The CDR3 has 16 residues. The CDR3 loop reads CASSQGEDSFNEKLFF. The CDR3 region has the DNA TGCGCCAGCAGCCAGGGCGAGGACAGCTTTAATGAAAAACTGTTTTTT.

The V and J genes are TRBV6-2 or TRBV6-3 and TRBJ2-2; D ambiguous. V shed 3 bases and J shed 4 bases, with 6 bases lying between them. Germline lookup yields CDR1 MNHEY and CDR2 SVGEGT. The CDR3 contains 13 residues. CDR3 protein: CASSYTGTGELFF. The CDR3 nucleotides read TGTGCCAGCAGTTATACGGGCACCGGGGAGCTGTTTTTT.

In its sample, this clone was seen a few times. V is TRBV28 and J is TRBJ1-2; unclear D gene. Germline lookup yields CDR1 MDHEN and CDR2 SYDVKM. Trimming pared 7 bases from V and 1 base from J, leaving 13 bases between. The CDR3 has 14 residues. This CDR3 is CASTPEAINYGYTF. The CDR3 bases are TGTGCCAGCACCCCGGAGGCCATTAACTATGGCTACACCTTC.

The J gene is TRBJ2-7, the V gene TRBV28; TRBD1 is a possible D gene (5 bases). Deletions cut 8 bases from V and 3 bases from J, with 14 bases between. The CDR3 loop spans 13 amino acids. From germline, CDR1 is MDHEN and CDR2 SYDVKM. CDR3 nucleotides: TGTGCCAGCCTTCCGGTAAGGGGCTACGAGCAGTACTTC. This gives the protein CASLPVRGYEQYF.